Included here is one T cell receptor (beta chain) sequence, with context. In this sample, this clone turned up once. Its antigen target is currently unknown. There are no base qualities to consult, and no much larger clone falls within one base. The data were taken from a study of CD8+ T cells in alopecia areata (dated by TCRdb to the late 2010s). Describing the broader study: Treated patients were enrolled in an open-label pilot trial of oral tofacitinib, 5 to 10 mg twice daily, for moderate-to-severe alopecia areata. Patients stayed on tofacitinib for 6 to 18 months and then had 6 months of follow-up off drug so that delayed response and recurrence could be assessed. Disease severity in treated patients was measured with the SALT score, which quantifies the percentage of affected scalp surface area. The study used high-throughput TCRbeta sequencing to examine T cell clonal expansion in alopecia areata, in both the C3H/HeJ mouse model and human patients. Scalp tissue and sorted CD4+ and CD8+ peripheral blood T cells from patchy and totalis/universalis alopecia areata patients and from healthy controls were covered by human TCRbeta sequencing. Biopsies were taken from tofacitinib-treated patients at baseline and at 4 and 24 weeks of treatment, and a later scalp biopsy was taken in several of the tofacitinib-treated patients. Scalp clonality was compared across normal scalp (n=4), patchy alopecia areata scalp (n=8), and alopecia totalis/universalis scalp (n=8). The RNA source kit depended on sample type: the PAXgene miRNA kit for fixed scalp, the miRNeasy kit for PBMCs, and the RNeasy kit for mouse skin. TCRbeta CDR3 regions were amplified by immunoSEQ multiplex PCR with 35 Vbeta forward and 13 Jbeta reverse primers.

What the work shows at the level of the full study, not this receptor alone: Because the treated cohort was small and had just a single nonresponder, larger studies are needed to establish links between baseline CD8+ expansion and response. Tofacitinib significantly lowered scalp clonality and the number of expanded CD8+ clones among the top 100 scalp clones. Lesional scalp, especially in alopecia totalis/universalis, showed higher clonality and more expanded CD8+ clones than normal scalp, suggesting antigenic drive. Unlike mouse skin, which is dominated by gammadelta T cells, normal human skin has resident alphabeta T cells that are also sequenced, and this complicates analysis of the scalp TCR repertoire. Many expanded lesional clones were found to persist in scalp and blood during tofacitinib treatment, and relapse after treatment cessation may be partly explained by this persistence. Shared TCR sequences between patients were less evident than in mice, which may be partly attributable to HLA diversity in the patient population.

Library preparation was by the immunoSEQ multiplex PCR assay. RNA was extracted from all samples and reverse transcribed into cDNA as template for TCR sequencing. SuperScript III was used for first-strand cDNA synthesis, primed with a 2:1 mix of oligo-dT and random hexamers. A synthetic immune receptor repertoire was used to measure amplification bias, and any remaining bias was corrected computationally. As for how the authors treated the data: Raw reads were preprocessed to remove errors, and CDR3 was defined by IMGT conventions from the conserved cysteine to phenylalanine. Clonality was calculated as 1 minus Shannon entropy normalized by log2 of the number of productive unique TCRs. Whether each scalp clone was CD4 or CD8 was inferred by checking scalp TCRbeta sequences against the CD4 and CD8 repertoires from sorted blood. Imported from immuneACCESS, the table was reduced by TCRdb to in-frame sequences with V and J called. These copies leave out some clones; in studies compared against another copy, an unresolved V gene accounts for under half, and the cause of the remainder is not known. The V and J calls and clone size were taken over from that table, and D and trimming were inferred from the DNA. The table for this sample lists roughly 120,000 clones; 56% of them were counted only once. Of the sample, roughly 3.5% is held by the ten largest clones.

Reading the germline V gene gives CDR1 SGHAT and CDR2 FQNNGV. V is shortened by 0 bases, J by 0 bases, and the region joining them spans 15 bases. Measured from the cysteine to the phenylalanine, the CDR3 is 18 residues long. The entry retains the CDR3 DNA only, 54 bases that are in frame from base 1. In the paper's terms, the time point label means: 20 to 30 weeks on oral tofacitinib. This specimen's treatment or condition label, per the study, means: oral pan-JAK inhibitor, 5-10 mg twice daily. From alopecia areata patients, peripheral blood was collected along with lesional scalp punch biopsies. After PBMCs were isolated by density centrifugation and stained for CD3, CD4 and CD8, a FACSAria was used to sort CD4+ and CD8+ T cells.

The TCR sequence derives from a human donor with alopecia areata. The sequenced sample was CD4+ T cells sorted from blood, obtained at week 24, from a patient treated with tofacitinib. The chain uses TRBV11-2 and TRBJ2-4, with a tentative D gene TRBD2 over 6 matching bases. This receptor carries the CDR3 CASSLDLGGIEAKNIQYF. The DNA reads TGTGCCAGCAGCTTAGATCTCGGGGGAATAGAAGCCAAAAACATTCAGTACTTC.